This T cell receptor (beta chain) was captured by sequencing in a study of OX40 agonist ivuxolimab in advanced cancers. Overall study: Ivuxolimab, an antibody acting as an agonist of OX40 (CD134), was used to treat patients. Every patient in dose escalation had hepatocellular carcinoma, melanoma, renal cell or head and neck cancer. Among those enrolled, mean age was 60 years (range roughly 23 to 85) and 82.7% were male.

Libraries were prepared by immunoSEQ multiplex PCR; TCRdb keeps only in-frame clonotypes and omits some of them. The table has fewer than 80,000 clones, 85% to 90% seen once. On this clone itself: Within the sample, other DNA sequences also encode this same CDR3.

The CDR3 runs to 11 residues. The V and J ends lost 3 bases and 5 bases respectively, with 5 bases between them. The germline V gene has CDR1 MNHEY and CDR2 SMNVEV (reference sequence). The clonotype was recovered from an adult with an advanced solid tumor such as melanoma, head and neck, liver or kidney cancer. This chain uses TRBV27 with TRBJ2-7, with D unresolved. This sample comprised CD4+ or CD8+ T cells sorted from blood, obtained in a trial of the OX40 agonist ivuxolimab. CDR3 residues: CASSLGNEQYF. CDR3 bases: TGTGCCAGCAGTTTGGGCAACGAGCAGTACTTC.